This T cell receptor beta chain was identified in a study of T cells expressing NK-cell markers. Per germline, CDR1 MNHEY and CDR2 SMNVEV (reference sequence). The CDR3 runs to 15 residues. Whole-study results and caveats: Topping the CD3+CD56-NKG2C+ fraction as well were these clonotypes, in a few donors. Clones of NKG2C+ T cells that had expanded were of unclear HCMV specificity.

The TCR beta cDNA came from 5'RACE template switching with UMIs. TCRdb reprocessed the 5' RACE reads and reports one entry per CDR3 protein, with no DNA. The listing records some 140,000 distinct CDR3 sequences. As concerns this clonotype: Its antigen is unknown.

The chain uses TRBV27 and TRBJ2-1; TCRdb proposes TRBD2, but this gene call is untestable without DNA. The sequenced material came from blood T cells: a sorted CD56 or NKG2C T cell subset, CD4+ or CD8+ T cells, or bulk PBMC T cells (not recorded which). The origin of this receptor is a woman aged 50 to 60 in good health. The CDR3 region is CASSSLTSGGDEQFF.